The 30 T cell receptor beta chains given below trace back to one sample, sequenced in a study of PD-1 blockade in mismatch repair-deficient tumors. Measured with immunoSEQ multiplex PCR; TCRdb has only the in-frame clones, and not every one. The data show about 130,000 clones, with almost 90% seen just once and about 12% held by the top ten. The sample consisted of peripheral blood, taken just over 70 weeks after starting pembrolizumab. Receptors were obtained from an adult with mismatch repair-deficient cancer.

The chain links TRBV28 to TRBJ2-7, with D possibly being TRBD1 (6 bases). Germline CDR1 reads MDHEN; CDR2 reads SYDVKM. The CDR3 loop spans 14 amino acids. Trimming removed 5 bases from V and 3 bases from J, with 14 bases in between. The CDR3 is CASSAGVIGYEQYF. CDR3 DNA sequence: TGTGCCAGCAGTGCAGGGGTAATTGGCTACGAGCAGTACTTC.

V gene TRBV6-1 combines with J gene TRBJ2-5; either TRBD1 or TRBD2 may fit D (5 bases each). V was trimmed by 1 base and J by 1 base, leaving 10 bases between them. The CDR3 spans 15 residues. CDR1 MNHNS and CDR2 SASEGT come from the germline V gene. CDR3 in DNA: TGTGCCAGCAGTGAAGGAGGGGCTTCCCAAGAGACCCAGTACTTC. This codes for CASSEGGASQETQYF.

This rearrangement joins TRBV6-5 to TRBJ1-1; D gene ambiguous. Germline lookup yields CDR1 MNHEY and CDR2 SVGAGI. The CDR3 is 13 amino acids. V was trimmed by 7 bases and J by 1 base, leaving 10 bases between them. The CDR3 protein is CASTLRQNTEAFF. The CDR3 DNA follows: TGTGCCAGCACCCTGAGGCAGAACACTGAAGCTTTCTTT.

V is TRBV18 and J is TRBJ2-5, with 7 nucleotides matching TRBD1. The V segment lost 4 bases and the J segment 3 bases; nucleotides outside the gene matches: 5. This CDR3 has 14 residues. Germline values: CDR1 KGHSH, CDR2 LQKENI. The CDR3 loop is CASSRKTGEETQYF. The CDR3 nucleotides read TGTGCCAGCTCACGAAAAACAGGGGAAGAGACCCAGTACTTC.

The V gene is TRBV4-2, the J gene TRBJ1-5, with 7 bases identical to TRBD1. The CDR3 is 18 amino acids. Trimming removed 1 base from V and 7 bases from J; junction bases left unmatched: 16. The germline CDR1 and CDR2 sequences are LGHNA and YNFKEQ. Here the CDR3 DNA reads TGTGCCAGCAGCCAAGTTACGACGAGGCGGGACAGAGTCCAGCCCCAGCATTTT. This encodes CASSQVTTRRDRVQPQHF.

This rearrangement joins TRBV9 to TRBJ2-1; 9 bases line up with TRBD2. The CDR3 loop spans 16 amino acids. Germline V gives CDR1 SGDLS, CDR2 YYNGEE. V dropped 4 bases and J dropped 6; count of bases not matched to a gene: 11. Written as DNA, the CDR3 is TGTGCCAGCAGCCCCCTAGCGGGACTTTCGGGCAATGAGCAGTTCTTC. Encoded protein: CASSPLAGLSGNEQFF.

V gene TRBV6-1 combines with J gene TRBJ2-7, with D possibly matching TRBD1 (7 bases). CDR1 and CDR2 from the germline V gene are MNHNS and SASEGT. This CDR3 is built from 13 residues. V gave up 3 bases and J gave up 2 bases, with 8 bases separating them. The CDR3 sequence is CASSDRGAYEQYF. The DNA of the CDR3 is TGTGCCAGCAGTGACAGGGGGGCCTACGAGCAGTACTTC.

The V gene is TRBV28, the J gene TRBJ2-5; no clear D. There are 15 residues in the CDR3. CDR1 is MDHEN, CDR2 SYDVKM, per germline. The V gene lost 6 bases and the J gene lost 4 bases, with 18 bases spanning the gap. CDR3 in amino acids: CASSDSVTARETQYF. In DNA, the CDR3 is TGTGCCAGCAGCGATTCTGTGACGGCGAGAGAGACCCAGTACTTC.

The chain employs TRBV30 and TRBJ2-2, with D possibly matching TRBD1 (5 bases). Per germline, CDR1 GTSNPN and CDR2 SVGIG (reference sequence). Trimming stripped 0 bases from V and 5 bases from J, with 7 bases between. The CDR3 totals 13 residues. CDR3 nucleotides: TGTGCCTGGAGTGTCCCAGGGACCGGGGAGCTGTTTTTT. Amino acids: CAWSVPGTGELFF.

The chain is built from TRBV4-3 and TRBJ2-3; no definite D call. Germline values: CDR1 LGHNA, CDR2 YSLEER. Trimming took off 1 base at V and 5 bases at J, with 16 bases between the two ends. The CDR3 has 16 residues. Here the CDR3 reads CASSQAPARILDTQYF. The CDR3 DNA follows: TGCGCCAGCAGCCAAGCTCCCGCGCGTATCCTAGATACGCAGTATTTT.

CDR3 loop: CASRTGRTGRNQPQHF. The CDR3 coding sequence is TGTGCCAGTAGGACAGGGCGCACCGGTCGCAATCAGCCCCAGCATTTT. The J gene is TRBJ1-5, the V gene TRBV19; TRBD1 agrees at 7 bases. V lost 6 bases to trimming and J lost 2 bases; unmatched junction nucleotides: 10. The CDR3 spans 16 residues. Germline V gene sequence: CDR1 LNHDA, CDR2 SQIVND (reference sequence).

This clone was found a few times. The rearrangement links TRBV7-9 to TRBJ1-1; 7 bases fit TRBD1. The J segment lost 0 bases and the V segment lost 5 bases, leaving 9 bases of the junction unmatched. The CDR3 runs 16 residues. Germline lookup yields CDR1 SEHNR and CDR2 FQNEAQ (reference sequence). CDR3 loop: CASSPRTGLMNTEAFF. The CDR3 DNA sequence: TGTGCCAGCAGCCCCCGGACAGGACTCATGAACACTGAAGCTTTCTTT.

The CDR3 loop reads CASSHRAGQMNTEAFF. Written as DNA, the CDR3 is TGCGCCAGCAGCCATCGTGCCGGTCAAATGAACACTGAAGCTTTCTTT. The chain couples TRBV4-1 to TRBJ1-1; D not resolved. V lost 3 bases and J 0 bases, leaving 14 bases between the germline ends. Germline V lookup: CDR1 MGHRA, CDR2 YSYEKL. This CDR3 is built from 16 residues.

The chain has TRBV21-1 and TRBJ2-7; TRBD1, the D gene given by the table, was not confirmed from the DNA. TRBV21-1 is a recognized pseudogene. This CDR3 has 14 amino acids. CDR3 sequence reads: CASSQSTESYEQYF. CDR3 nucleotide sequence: TGTGCCAGCAGCCAATCGACAGAGTCCTACGAGCAGTACTTC.

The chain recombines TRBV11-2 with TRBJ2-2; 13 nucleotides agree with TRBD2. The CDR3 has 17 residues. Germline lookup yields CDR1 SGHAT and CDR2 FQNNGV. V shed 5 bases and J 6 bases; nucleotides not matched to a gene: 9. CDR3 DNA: TGTGCCAGCAGCCCTGGGACTAGCGGGAATTTGGCCGGGGAGCTGTTTTTT. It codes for CASSPGTSGNLAGELFF.

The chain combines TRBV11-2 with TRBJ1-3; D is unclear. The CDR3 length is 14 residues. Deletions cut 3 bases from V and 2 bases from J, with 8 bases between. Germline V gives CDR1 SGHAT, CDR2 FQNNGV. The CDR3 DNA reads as TGTGCCAGCAGCTTCCTCGGGGCTGGAAACACCATATATTTT. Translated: CASSFLGAGNTIYF.

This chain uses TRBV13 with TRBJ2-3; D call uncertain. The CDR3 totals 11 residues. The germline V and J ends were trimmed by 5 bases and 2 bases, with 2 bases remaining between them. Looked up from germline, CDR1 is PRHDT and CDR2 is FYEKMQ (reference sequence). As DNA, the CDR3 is TGTGCCAGCAGCAACACAGATACGCAGTATTTT. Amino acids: CASSNTDTQYF.

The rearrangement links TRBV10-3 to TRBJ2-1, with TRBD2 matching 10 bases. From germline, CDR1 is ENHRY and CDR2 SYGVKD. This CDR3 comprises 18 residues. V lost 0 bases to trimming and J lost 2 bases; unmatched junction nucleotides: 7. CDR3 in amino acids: CAISESVASGSPYNEQFF. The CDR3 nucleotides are TGTGCCATCAGTGAGTCGGTAGCTAGCGGGAGTCCCTACAATGAGCAGTTCTTC.

In nucleotides, the CDR3 is TGCGCCAGCAGCCAAGCCAGGGGGGACACTGAAGCTTTCTTT. This sequence encodes CASSQARGDTEAFF. This chain connects TRBV4-1 to TRBJ1-1, with TRBD1 identical over 7 bases. Trimming took 1 base from V and 3 from J; bases not matched to a gene: 2. Germline V gene data show CDR1 as MGHRA and CDR2 as YSYEKL. The CDR3 is 14 amino acids.

The CDR3 is CASSLDSYNEQFF. The CDR3 DNA follows: TGTGCCAGCAGCTTGGATTCCTACAATGAGCAGTTCTTC. The V gene is TRBV6-5, the J gene TRBJ2-1; D gene uncertain. The germline V gene encodes CDR1 MNHEY and CDR2 SVGAGI. This CDR3 is 13 amino acids long. V gave up 6 bases and J gave up 1 base, with 7 bases separating them.

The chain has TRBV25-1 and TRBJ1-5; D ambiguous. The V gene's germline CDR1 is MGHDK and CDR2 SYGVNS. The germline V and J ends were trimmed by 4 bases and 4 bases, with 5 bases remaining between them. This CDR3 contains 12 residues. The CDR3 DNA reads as TGTGCCAGCAGTGTGGAGAATCAGCCCCAGCATTTT. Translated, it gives CASSVENQPQHF.

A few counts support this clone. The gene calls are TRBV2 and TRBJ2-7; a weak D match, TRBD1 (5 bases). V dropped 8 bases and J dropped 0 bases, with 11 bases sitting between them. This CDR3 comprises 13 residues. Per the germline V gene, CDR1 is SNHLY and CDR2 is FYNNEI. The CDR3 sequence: CASCTGLSYEQYF. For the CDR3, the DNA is TGTGCCAGCTGTACAGGCCTCTCCTACGAGCAGTACTTC.

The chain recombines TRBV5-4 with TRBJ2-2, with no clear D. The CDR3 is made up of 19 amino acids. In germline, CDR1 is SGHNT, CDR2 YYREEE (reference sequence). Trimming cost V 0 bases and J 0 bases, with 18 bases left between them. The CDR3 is CASSLGLGQEDANTGELFF. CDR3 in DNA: TGTGCCAGCAGCTTGGGCCTTGGTCAAGAAGACGCGAACACCGGGGAGCTGTTTTTT.

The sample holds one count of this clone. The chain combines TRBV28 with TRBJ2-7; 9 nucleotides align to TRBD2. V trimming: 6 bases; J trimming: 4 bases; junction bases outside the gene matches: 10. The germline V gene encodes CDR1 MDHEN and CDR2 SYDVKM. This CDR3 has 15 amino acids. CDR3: CASSSSGTLHYEQYF. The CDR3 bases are TGTGCCAGCAGCTCTAGCGGGACCCTCCATTACGAGCAGTACTTC.

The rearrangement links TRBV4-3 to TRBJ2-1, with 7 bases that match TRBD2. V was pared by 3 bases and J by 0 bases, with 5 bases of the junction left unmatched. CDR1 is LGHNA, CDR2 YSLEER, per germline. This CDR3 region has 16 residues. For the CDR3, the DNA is TGCGCCAGCAGCCAGGACTTAGCGGGCTCCTACAATGAGCAGTTCTTC. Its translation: CASSQDLAGSYNEQFF.

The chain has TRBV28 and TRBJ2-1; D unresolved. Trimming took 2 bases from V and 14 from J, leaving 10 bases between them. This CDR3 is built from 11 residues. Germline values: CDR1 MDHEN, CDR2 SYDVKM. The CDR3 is CASSLSREEFF. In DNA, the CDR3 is TGTGCCAGCAGTTTAAGCAGAGAGGAGTTCTTC.

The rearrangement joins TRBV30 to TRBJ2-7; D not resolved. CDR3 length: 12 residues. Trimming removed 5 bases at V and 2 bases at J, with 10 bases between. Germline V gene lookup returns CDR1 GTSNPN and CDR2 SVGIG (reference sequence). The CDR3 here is CAWAYSTYEQYF. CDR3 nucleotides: TGTGCCTGGGCCTACTCGACCTACGAGCAGTACTTC.

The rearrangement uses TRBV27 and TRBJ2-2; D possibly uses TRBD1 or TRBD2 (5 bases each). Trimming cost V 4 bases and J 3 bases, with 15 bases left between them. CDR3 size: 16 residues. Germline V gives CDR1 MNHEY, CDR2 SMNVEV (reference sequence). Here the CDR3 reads CASSSPSGRDTGELFF. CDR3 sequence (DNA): TGTGCCAGCAGTTCGCCGTCGGGGCGGGACACCGGGGAGCTGTTTTTT.

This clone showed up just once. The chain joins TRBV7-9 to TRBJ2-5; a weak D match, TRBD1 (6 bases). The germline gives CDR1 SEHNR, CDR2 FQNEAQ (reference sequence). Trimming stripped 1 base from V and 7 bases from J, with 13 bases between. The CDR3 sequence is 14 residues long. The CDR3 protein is CASSLGSGAGTQYF. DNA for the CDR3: TGTGCCAGCAGCTTAGGTTCAGGGGCTGGGACCCAGTACTTC.

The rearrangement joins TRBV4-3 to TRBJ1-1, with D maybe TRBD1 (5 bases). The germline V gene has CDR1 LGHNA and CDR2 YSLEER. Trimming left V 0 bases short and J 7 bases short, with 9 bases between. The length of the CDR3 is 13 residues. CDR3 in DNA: TGCGCCAGCAGCCAAGATGGGGCATTTGAAGCTTTCTTT. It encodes CASSQDGAFEAFF.